The TCR beta chain described here comes from a study of shared clonotypes between healthy human individuals. Study-level results: Naive subsets usually exceeded memory subsets in estimated richness. Despite large depth, rarefaction showed incomplete sorted-subset sequencing.

There are 14 residues in the CDR3. Germline assignment: CDR1 MNHEY and CDR2 SVGAGI. Note on this clone: Its antigen is not known. Its ends do not fully match the called genes, so a read error is possible.

Evenly divided among several immunoSEQ plates was the genomic DNA of each subset. The DNA input per sorted-subset replicate PCR was around 200 ng, corresponding to around 28,000 T cell genomes. Data came from immunoSEQ multiplex PCR; TCRdb stores just in-frame clones and leaves some out. Found here are some 2,400,000 clones, approximately 94% of them singletons; the top ten hold around 0.13%. The source is a man between 18 and 35 years old in good health. V usage is TRBV6-5 and J usage is TRBJ1-2; D gene unclear. The sample comprised naive CD4+ T cells sorted from blood. As to subset: CD45RA+ positively selected. The CDR3 protein is CASTMTDPKYGYTF. The CDR3 DNA reads TGTGCCAGCACAATGACCGACCCTAAGTATGGCTACACCTTC.